The T cell receptor (beta chain) under discussion was sequenced for a study of PD-1 blockade in mismatch repair-deficient tumors (dated by TCRdb to the late 2010s). Background for the entire study: Between late 2013 and late 2016, the trial enrolled 80 to 95 consecutive patients with approximately 12 types of mismatch repair-deficient cancer, all of whom had received prior treatment and were progressing. Tumor-associated T cell clones were tracked in the peripheral blood of patients responding to PD-1 blockade by deep sequencing of TCR CDR3 regions.

The germline V gene (reference sequence) sets CDR1 to GTSNPN and CDR2 to SVGIG. The CDR3 starts with the cysteine, ends with the phenylalanine, and has 14 residues. The retained sequence is limited to the CDR3, 42 bases, with the frame set at the first base. At the junction V is shortened by 2 bases and J by 0 bases, with 10 bases in between. For each enrolled patient, mismatch repair deficiency was established using either polymerase chain reaction or immunohistochemistry. TCR sequencing was carried out for three patients who responded to pembrolizumab therapy. Pembrolizumab PD-1 blockade was prospectively tested in advanced mismatch repair-deficient cancers, regardless of tissue of origin, in the phase II trial. Peripheral blood T cell samples were gathered serially, both before PD-1 blockade started and at multiple time points afterward. Blood sampling times were reported as weeks after the first pembrolizumab dose.

The library was produced with the immunoSEQ multiplex PCR assay. Sourced from immuneACCESS, this table was stored by TCRdb with only in-frame sequences that have V and J called. A share of the clones is absent; for the studies checked, an unresolved V gene accounts for under half, and the remainder has no known explanation. In all, the sample holds 95,000 to 150,000 clones, and about 86% of those were seen once. Clones ranked in the top ten supply roughly 13% of the sample. Notes on this clone: Which antigen it targets is not known. No clone much larger than this one lies a single base away; base qualities are absent.

On the study overall, not on this receptor specifically: Tumor-resident clones, often undetectable in blood before treatment, expanded rapidly after pembrolizumab and then contracted, generally before radiologic responses.

Rearrangement joined TRBV30 to TRBJ2-5; there is no confident call for the D gene. The TCR sequence derives from an adult with mismatch repair-deficient cancer. The material was peripheral blood, obtained 44 weeks after starting pembrolizumab. The DNA sequence reads TGTGCCTGGAGTTCCGGCAGGTACCAAGAGACCCAGTACTTC. Translated, this gives CAWSSGRYQETQYF.